This T cell receptor (beta chain) was recorded in a study of blood T cell repertoires in COVID-19. Germline V gene data show CDR1 as SGHNT and CDR2 as YYREEE (reference sequence). The V segment lost 1 base and the J segment 3 bases; nucleotides outside the gene matches: 3. The CDR3 runs to 14 residues. This table comes from immunoSEQ multiplex PCR, and its TCRdb copy is limited to in-frame clones, with some not included. The repertoire holds about 160,000 clones, with approximately 90% as singletons. This chain links TRBV5-4 with TRBJ2-5, with TRBD2 matching 7 bases. This clonotype was sampled from a man aged 18 to 29 with acute or convalescent COVID-19. Sequenced material: peripheral blood. As DNA, the CDR3 is TGTGCCAGCAGCTTGAGGCTAGCGGAAGAGACCCAGTACTTC. Encoded protein: CASSLRLAEETQYF.